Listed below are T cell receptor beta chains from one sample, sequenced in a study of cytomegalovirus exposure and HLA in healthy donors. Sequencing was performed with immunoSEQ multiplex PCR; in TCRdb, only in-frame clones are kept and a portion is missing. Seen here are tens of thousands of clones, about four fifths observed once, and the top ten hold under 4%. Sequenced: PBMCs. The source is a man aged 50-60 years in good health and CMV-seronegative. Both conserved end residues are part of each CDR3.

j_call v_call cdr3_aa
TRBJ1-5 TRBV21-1 CASSKAQGDRALHYSNQPQHF
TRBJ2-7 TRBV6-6 CASSQTGLAGGYEQYF
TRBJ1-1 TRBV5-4 CASSLGVTVQGPEAFF
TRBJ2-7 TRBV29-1 CSGTREGRPYEQYF
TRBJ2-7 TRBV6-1 CASSLGTGNDEQYF
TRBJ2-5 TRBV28 CASSLQGSGLNF
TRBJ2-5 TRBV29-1 CSVEDAGYRETQYF
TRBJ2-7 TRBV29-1 CSINWGGRYEQYF
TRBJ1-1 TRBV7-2 CASSLDGQGANTAFF
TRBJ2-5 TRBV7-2 CASSTGETQYF
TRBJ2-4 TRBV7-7 CASSSGQGFLHF
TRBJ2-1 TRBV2 CASSADRSSPVYNEQFF
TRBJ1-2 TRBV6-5 CASSYVRQVEVYGYTF
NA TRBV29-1 CSAGTGREQYF
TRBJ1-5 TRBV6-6 CASSYTTGTGQPQHF
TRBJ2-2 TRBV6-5 CASRASYNTGELFF
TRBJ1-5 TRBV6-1 CASSGTGGNQPQHF
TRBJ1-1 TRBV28 CASSFPPYTEAFF
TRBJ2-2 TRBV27 CASRPRTGNTGELFF
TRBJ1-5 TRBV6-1 CASRTAGINQPQHF
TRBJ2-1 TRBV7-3 CASSFGTDNEQFF
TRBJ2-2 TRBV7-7 CASSLNRAGELFF
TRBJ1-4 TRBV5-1 CASSEPGQGEKLFF
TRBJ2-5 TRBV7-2 CASSPRGGGETQYF
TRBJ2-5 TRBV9 CASSVGPAAETQYF
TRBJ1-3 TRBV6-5 CASSYSAAIGNTIYF
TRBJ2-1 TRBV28 CASSLASGGNEQFF
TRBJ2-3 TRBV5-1 CASAEGAGTDTQYF
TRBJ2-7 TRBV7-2 CASSHMGGPDEQYF
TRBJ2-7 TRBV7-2 CASSPSTDAADYEQYF
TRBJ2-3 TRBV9 CASSPPPSGKGSDTQYF
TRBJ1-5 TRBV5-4 CASSLGASPYQPQHF
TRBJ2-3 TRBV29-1 CSVQPRVSTDTQYF
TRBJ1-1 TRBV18 CASSPRQGRSNTEAFF
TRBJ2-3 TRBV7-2 CASSSYVSGRAGTDTQYF
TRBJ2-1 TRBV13 CASSLGLSYNEQFF
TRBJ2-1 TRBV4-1 CASSQDPDPGVLEASYNEQFF
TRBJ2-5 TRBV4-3 CASSIDRVQETQYF
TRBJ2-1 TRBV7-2 CASRGQGAYNEQFF
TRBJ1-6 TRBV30 CAWSVGQEGSPLHF
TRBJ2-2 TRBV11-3 CASSGKRRGDTGELFF
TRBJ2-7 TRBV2 CASSDRGYSTEQYF
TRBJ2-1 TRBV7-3 CASSSVGGGGSNEQFF
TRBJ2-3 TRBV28 CASSFLAGGLSTDTQYF
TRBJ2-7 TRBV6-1 CASSGRGTSYEQYF
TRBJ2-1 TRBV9 CASSVGLREGHNEQFF